The rows below give T cell receptor beta chains drawn from one sample of a study of post-analysis software for immune sequencing data. TCRdb fed the PCR reads into MiXCR, producing one record per CDR3 protein. The profile covers hundreds of thousands of distinct CDR3 sequences, with roughly two fifths appearing a single time and under 2% taken by the ten largest. The sample was blood. The receptor set was obtained from a girl aged 10-17 years with multiple sclerosis. Both conserved end residues are part of each CDR3. D genes are given only for firm matches. Part of the rows lack a size; the others show once, few, many or a class for expanded clones.

d_call clone_size j_call v_call cdr3_aa cdr3_nt
TRBD2 - TRBJ2-5 TRBV30 CAWSGTSGYEQYF TGTGCCTGGAGTGGGACTAGCGGGTATGAGCAGTACTTC
TRBD1 - TRBJ1-1 TRBV7-9 CASSPTWDRGLGTEAFF TGTGCCAGCAGCCCGACCTGGGACAGGGGTTTAGGGACTGAAGCTTTCTTT
- few TRBJ1-2 TRBV6-5 CASSPWTRTYGYTF TGTGCCAGCAGTCCGTGGACAAGGACATATGGCTACACCTTC
TRBD2 few TRBJ2-1 TRBV14 CASSQFSGQRGEQFF TGTGCCAGCAGCCAATTCTCCGGGCAGCGGGGTGAGCAGTTCTTC
TRBD1 - TRBJ1-1 TRBV10-2 CASSQTGGNTEAFF TGCGCCAGCAGTCAGACAGGGGGCAACACTGAAGCTTTCTTT
TRBD2 - TRBJ2-3 TRBV7-3 CASSLRTSGGGDTQYF TGTGCCAGCAGCCTCCGGACTAGCGGGGGCGGGGATACGCAGTATTTT
- few TRBJ2-3 TRBV5-1 CASSFQGLDTQYF TGCGCCAGCAGCTTTCAGGGGTTAGATACGCAGTATTTT
- few TRBJ1-1 TRBV25-1 CASSDRSTRGNTEAFF TGTGCCAGCAGTGACAGGAGTACCCGAGGGAACACTGAAGCTTTCTTT
- - TRBJ2-1 TRBV12-3/TRBV12-4 CASSFQDRSSYNEQFF TGTGCCAGCAGTTTTCAGGACAGAAGCTCCTACAATGAGCAGTTCTTC
TRBD1 few TRBJ2-7 TRBV6-2/TRBV6-3 CASSWTGSPYEQYF TGTGCCAGCAGTTGGACAGGGAGTCCCTACGAGCAGTACTTC
TRBD2 - TRBJ2-7 TRBV10-3 CAMAGTSGAYEQYF TGTGCCATGGCCGGGACTAGCGGGGCATACGAGCAGTACTTC
TRBD2 - TRBJ2-1 TRBV4-2 CASSQAASGAVGEQFF TGTGCCAGCAGCCAAGCGGCTAGCGGTGCTGTTGGTGAGCAGTTCTTC
- - TRBJ2-3 TRBV24-1 CATSTPGDAGFSQYF TGTGCCACCAGTACGCCCGGGGACGCCGGGTTTTCGCAGTATTTT
- - TRBJ2-7 TRBV12-3/TRBV12-4 CASTALGAPHEQYF TGTGCCAGCACCGCTCTGGGGGCACCGCACGAGCAGTACTTC
- - TRBJ1-1 TRBV5-1 CASSWEAGRTEAFF TGCGCCAGCAGCTGGGAGGCAGGGAGGACTGAAGCTTTCTTT
- - TRBJ1-1 TRBV6-6 CASSSRLLNTEAFF TGTGCCAGCAGTTCCAGACTCCTGAACACTGAAGCTTTCTTT
- - TRBJ1-4 TRBV5-1 CASSPFGEAGKLFF TGCGCCAGCAGCCCCTTCGGGGAGGCGGGAAAACTGTTTTTT
- - TRBJ2-4 TRBV12-3/TRBV12-4 CASSFLGAEEIAKNIQYF TGTGCCAGCAGTTTTTTGGGCGCTGAAGAAATAGCCAAAAACATTCAGTACTTC
TRBD1 - TRBJ1-2 TRBV12-3/TRBV12-4 CASNPGQGVGYTF TGTGCCAGCAATCCGGGACAGGGGGTAGGCTACACCTTC
- - TRBJ2-7 TRBV10-3 CAIRASDRRDYEQYF TGTGCCATCAGGGCTAGTGACAGGCGGGATTACGAGCAGTACTTC
TRBD1 - TRBJ2-7 TRBV20-1 CSASTDRDYEQYF TGCAGTGCTAGTACGGACAGGGACTACGAGCAGTACTTC
- - TRBJ2-2 TRBV4-1 CASRLRATQRTNTGELFF TGCGCCAGCAGACTCCGGGCCACGCAGCGAACCAACACCGGGGAGCTGTTTTTT
TRBD2 - TRBJ2-3 TRBV28 CASSTIVIREGSPDTQYF TGTGCCAGCAGTACGATAGTTATACGGGAGGGTAGCCCAGATACGCAGTATTTT
- - TRBJ2-7 TRBV3-1 CASSDGQFHEQYF TGTGCCAGCAGCGACGGACAATTCCACGAGCAGTACTTC
TRBD1 - TRBJ2-7 TRBV20-1 CSARIMGQGPYEQYF TGCAGTGCTAGAATCATGGGACAGGGGCCCTACGAGCAGTACTTC
TRBD1 - TRBJ2-5 TRBV4-1 CASSGRQGGPQYF TGCGCCAGCAGCGGACGACAGGGCGGGCCCCAGTACTTC
TRBD2 - TRBJ2-3 TRBV20-1 CSARIVGDRRLAGIDTQYF TGCAGTGCTAGAATCGTAGGGGATCGGCGACTAGCGGGCATAGATACGCAGTATTTT
TRBD1 few TRBJ2-7 TRBV5-1 CASSDRAPYEQYF TGCGCCAGCTCGGACAGGGCACCCTACGAGCAGTACTTC
TRBD2 few TRBJ2-1 TRBV29-1 CSVEGLAGEENEQFF TGCAGCGTTGAGGGACTAGCGGGAGAGGAGAATGAGCAGTTCTTC
- few TRBJ2-1 TRBV28 CASSQMPADIYNEQFF TGTGCCAGCAGTCAGATGCCAGCGGACATATACAATGAGCAGTTCTTC
- - TRBJ1-1 TRBV28 CASSLVAPRNTEAFF TGTGCCAGCAGTCTAGTGGCACCAAGGAACACTGAAGCTTTCTTT
- - TRBJ1-1 TRBV4-1 CASSRLGINTEAFF TGCGCCAGCAGCCGACTCGGCATTAACACTGAAGCTTTCTTT
TRBD1 few TRBJ2-3 TRBV6-5 CASSFTGGGTQYF TGTGCCAGCAGCTTCACAGGGGGCGGTACGCAGTATTTT
TRBD2 few TRBJ2-4 TRBV5-1 CASSPGGLAASKNIQYF TGCGCCAGCAGCCCTGGGGGTCTAGCGGCCTCCAAAAACATTCAGTACTTC
- - TRBJ2-5 TRBV2 CASGYQHRPEETQYF TGTGCCAGCGGTTATCAACACAGGCCGGAGGAGACCCAGTACTTC
- once TRBJ1-1 TRBV12-3/TRBV12-4 CASSKWNTEAFF TGTGCCAGCAGTAAATGGAACACTGAAGCTTTCTTT
TRBD1 few TRBJ1-5 TRBV20-1 CSAKQGFNQPQHF TGCAGTGCTAAACAGGGGTTCAATCAGCCCCAGCATTTT